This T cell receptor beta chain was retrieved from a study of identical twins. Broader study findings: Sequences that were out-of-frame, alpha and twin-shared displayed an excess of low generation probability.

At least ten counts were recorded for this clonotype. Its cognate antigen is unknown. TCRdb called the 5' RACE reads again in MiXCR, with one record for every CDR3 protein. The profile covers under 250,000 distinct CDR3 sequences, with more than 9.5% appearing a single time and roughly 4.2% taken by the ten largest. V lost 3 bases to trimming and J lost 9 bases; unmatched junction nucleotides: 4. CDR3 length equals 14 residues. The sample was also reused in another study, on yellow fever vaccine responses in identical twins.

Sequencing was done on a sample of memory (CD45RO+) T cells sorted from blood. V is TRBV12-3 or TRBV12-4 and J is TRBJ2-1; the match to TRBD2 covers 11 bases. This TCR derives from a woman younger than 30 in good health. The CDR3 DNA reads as TGTGCCAGCAGTTTTAGCGGGAGGGCCCTTGAGCAGTTCTTC. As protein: CASSFSGRALEQFF.